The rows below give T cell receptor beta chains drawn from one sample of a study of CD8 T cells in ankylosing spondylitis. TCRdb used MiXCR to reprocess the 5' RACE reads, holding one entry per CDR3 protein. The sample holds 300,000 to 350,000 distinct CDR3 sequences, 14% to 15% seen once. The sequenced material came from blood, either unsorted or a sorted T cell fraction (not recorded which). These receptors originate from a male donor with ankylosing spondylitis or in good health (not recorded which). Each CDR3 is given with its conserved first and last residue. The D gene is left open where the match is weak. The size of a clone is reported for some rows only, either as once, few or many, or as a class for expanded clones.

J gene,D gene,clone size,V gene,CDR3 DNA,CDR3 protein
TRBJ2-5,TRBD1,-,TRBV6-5,TGTGCCAGCAGTTCCCCCGGACAGGGACGGGAGACCCAGTACTTC,CASSSPGQGRETQYF
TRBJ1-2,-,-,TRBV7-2,TGTGCCACCCATCGGACGGGCTATGGCTACACCTTC,CATHRTGYGYTF
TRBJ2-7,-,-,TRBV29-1,TGCAGCGTTAAACCTGGGGGCGCGATGAACGGGCAGTACTTC,CSVKPGGAMNGQYF
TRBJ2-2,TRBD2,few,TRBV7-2,TGTGCCAGCAGCTTAGTGGGAGGGAGATTGGGGGAGCTGTTTTTT,CASSLVGGRLGELFF
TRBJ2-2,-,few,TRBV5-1,TGCGCCAGCAGCCGGGGACAAGTGGACACCGGGGAGCTGTTTTTT,CASSRGQVDTGELFF
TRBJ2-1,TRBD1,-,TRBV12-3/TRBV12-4,TGTGCCAGCAGACGGACAGGTTTTACCTCCAGTTACAATGAGCAGTTCTTC,CASRRTGFTSSYNEQFF
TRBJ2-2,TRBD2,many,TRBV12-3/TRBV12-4,TGTGCCAGCAGTTTGTCAGCGGGAGGGGTCGGGGAGCTGTTTTTT,CASSLSAGGVGELFF
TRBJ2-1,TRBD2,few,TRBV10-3,TGTGCCATCAGTGATGCCGGGGGGGCTGTTAACAATGAGCAGTTCTTC,CAISDAGGAVNNEQFF
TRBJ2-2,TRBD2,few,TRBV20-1,TGCAGTGCTTCAGAGCGGGGGCCACACACCGGGGAGCTGTTTTTT,CSASERGPHTGELFF
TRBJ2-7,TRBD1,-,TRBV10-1,TGCGCCAGCAGTCCCGGGACAGGGGACCACACCAGCTCCTACGAGCAGTACTTC,CASSPGTGDHTSSYEQYF
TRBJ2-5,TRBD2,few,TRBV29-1,TGCAGCGTTTCTCCTAGCGGGAGGACAGAGACCCAGTACTTC,CSVSPSGRTETQYF
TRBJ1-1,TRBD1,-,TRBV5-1,TGCGCCAGCAGCAAGGACAGGGAGGACACTGAAGCTTTCTTT,CASSKDREDTEAFF
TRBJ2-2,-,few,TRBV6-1,TGTGCCAGCAGTGAACAGGGAGGTACCGGGGAGCTGTTTTTT,CASSEQGGTGELFF
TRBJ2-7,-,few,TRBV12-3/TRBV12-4,TGTGCCAGCAGTCCCGGAGGGGGGCAGTCCTACGAGCAGTACTTC,CASSPGGGQSYEQYF
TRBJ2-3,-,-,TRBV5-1,TGCGCCAGCAGCTTGGTCACCAGCGGAGGCACAGATACGCAGTATTTT,CASSLVTSGGTDTQYF
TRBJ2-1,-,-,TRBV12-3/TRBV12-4,TGTGCCAGCATCCGTAGTCGAACGACGAATGAGCAGTTCTTC,CASIRSRTTNEQFF
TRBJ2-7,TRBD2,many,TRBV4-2,TGTGCCAGCAGCCAAGATCGCGGGGGGGCCGACGAGCAGTACTTC,CASSQDRGGADEQYF
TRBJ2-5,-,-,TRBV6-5,TGTGCCAGCAGTTCCCCGGCGCATTTAGAGACCCAGTACTTC,CASSSPAHLETQYF
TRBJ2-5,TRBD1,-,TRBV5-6,TGTGCCAGCAGCCCCACACCCGACAGGGGAGCAGAGACCCAGTACTTC,CASSPTPDRGAETQYF
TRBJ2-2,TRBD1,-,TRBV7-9,TGTGGCAGCAGCCGACAGGGGGCTGGAACCGGGGAGCTGTTTTTT,CGSSRQGAGTGELFF
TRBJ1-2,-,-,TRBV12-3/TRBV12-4,TGTGCCAGCAGTTTTAGGGTGGGTGACTATGGCTACACCTTC,CASSFRVGDYGYTF
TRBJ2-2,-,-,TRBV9,TGTGCCAGCAGCGTAGGCACAGGGCTCTTAACCGGGGAGCTGTTTTTT,CASSVGTGLLTGELFF
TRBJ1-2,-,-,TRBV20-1,TGCAGTGCTAAAGCAGGGTACGGCTACACCTTC,CSAKAGYGYTF
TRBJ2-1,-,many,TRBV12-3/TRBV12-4,TGTGCCAGCCAACCCCCGAGGGATTACAATGAGCAGTTCTTC,CASQPPRDYNEQFF
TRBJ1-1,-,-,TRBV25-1,TGTGCCAGCAGTGAATATTCAGGGGCCGGCACTGAAGCTTTCTTT,CASSEYSGAGTEAFF
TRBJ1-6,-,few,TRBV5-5,TGTGCCAGCAGCCTCCTCCGGTCACCCCTCCACTTT,CASSLLRSPLHF
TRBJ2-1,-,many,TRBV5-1,TGCGCCAGCAGCCAAAGACAGCCCTCGGGGTACAATGAGCAGTTCTTC,CASSQRQPSGYNEQFF
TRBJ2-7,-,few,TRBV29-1,TGCAGCGCATCACAGGGACTCGAGCAGTACTTC,CSASQGLEQYF
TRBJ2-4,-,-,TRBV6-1,TGTGCCAGCAGTGTTGCCACAGGGAGGAAAAACATTCAGTACTTC,CASSVATGRKNIQYF
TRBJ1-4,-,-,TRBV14,TGTGCCAGCAGCCAAGGTTTTATTGAAAAACTGTTTTTT,CASSQGFIEKLFF
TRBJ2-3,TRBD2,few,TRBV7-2,TGTGCCAGCAGCTTAGCGAGCGGGGGGGCCATCACAGATACGCAGTATTTT,CASSLASGGAITDTQYF
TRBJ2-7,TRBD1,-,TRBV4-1,TGCGCCAGCAGCCCCAGGACAGGGGGGATCTACGAGCAGTACTTC,CASSPRTGGIYEQYF
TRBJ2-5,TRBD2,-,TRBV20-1,TGCAGTACTCCATCAGGAGCGGGGGGGCAAGAGACCCAGTACTTC,CSTPSGAGGQETQYF
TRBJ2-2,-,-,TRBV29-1,TGCAGCGTTGAAAGGCAGGCGAACACCGGGGAGCTGTTTTTT,CSVERQANTGELFF
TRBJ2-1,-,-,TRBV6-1,TGTGCCAGCAGTCGGGACTTCGATGAGCAGTTCTTC,CASSRDFDEQFF
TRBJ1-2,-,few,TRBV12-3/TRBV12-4,TGTGCCAGCAGTTTTTCGGGGGCTGTTTATGGCTACACCTTC,CASSFSGAVYGYTF
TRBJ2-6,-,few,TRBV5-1,TGCGCCAGCAGCTCGGATGGCAGATCCCCTCTTAACTCTGGGGCCAACGTCCTGACTTTC,CASSSDGRSPLNSGANVLTF
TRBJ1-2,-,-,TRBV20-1,TGCAGTGCTAATGGCTACACCTTC,CSANGYTF
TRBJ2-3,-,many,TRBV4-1,TGCGCCAGCAGCCAACATGGGGGCTTCAGCGATTTAGATACGCAGTATTTT,CASSQHGGFSDLDTQYF
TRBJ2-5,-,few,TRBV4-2,TGTGCCAGCAGCCAAGACCTCTGGGCGGTAGAGACCCAGTACTTC,CASSQDLWAVETQYF
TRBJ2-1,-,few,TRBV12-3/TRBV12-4,TGTGCCAGCAGTTTAGGGCGGGCCGCCTACAATGAGCAGTTCTTC,CASSLGRAAYNEQFF
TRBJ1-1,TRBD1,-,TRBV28,TGTGCCAGCAGACCTAAATCCTTCGGGACAGGGGGGTACAACACTGAAGCTTTCTTT,CASRPKSFGTGGYNTEAFF
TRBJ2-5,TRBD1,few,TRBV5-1,TGCGCCAGCAGCCCTGGGACAGGGGATGAGGCCCAGTACTTC,CASSPGTGDEAQYF
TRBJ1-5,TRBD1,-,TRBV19,TGTGCCAGTAGTACTACAGGGGCTAGCAATCAGCCCCAGCATTTT,CASSTTGASNQPQHF
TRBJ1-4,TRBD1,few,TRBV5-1,TGCGCCAGCAGCTTTGGGGACAGGGGGGATGAAAAACTGTTTTTT,CASSFGDRGDEKLFF
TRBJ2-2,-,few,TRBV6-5,TGTGCCAGCAGGGCCCGGGGAGGGGAGCTGTTTTTT,CASRARGGELFF
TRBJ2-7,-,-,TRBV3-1,TGTGCCAGCAGCCAAGATAGGGGTGACCAGTACTTC,CASSQDRGDQYF
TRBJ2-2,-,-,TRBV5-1,TGCGCCAGCAGCGCCACAGCTCCTGCGTGGGGCGGGGAGCTGTTTTTT,CASSATAPAWGGELFF
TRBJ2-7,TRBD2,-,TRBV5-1,TGCGCCAGCAGCTTGGAACCAGCGGGACTCTCCTACGAGCAGTACTTC,CASSLEPAGLSYEQYF
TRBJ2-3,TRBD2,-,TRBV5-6,TGTGCCAGCAGCCGCCCGGGACTAGCGGGGGGACGCACAGATACGCAGTATTTT,CASSRPGLAGGRTDTQYF
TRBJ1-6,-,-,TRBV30,TGTGCCTGGAGACCTGTAGGGGATACACCCCTCCACTTT,CAWRPVGDTPLHF
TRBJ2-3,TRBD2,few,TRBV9,TGTGCCAGCAGCGTAGGAAGGCGGACTAGAAGCACAGATACGCAGTATTTT,CASSVGRRTRSTDTQYF
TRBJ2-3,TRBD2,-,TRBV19,TGTGCCAGTAGTACCCCAGGAGGAGCGGGAGGGCCGGGTACGCAGTATTTT,CASSTPGGAGGPGTQYF